This T cell receptor beta chain was captured by sequencing in a study of T cells in Graves' hyperthyroidism and ophthalmopathy (dated by TCRdb to about 2019). In the study overall: Peripheral blood was sampled at the time of initial diagnosis, prior to any treatment. A discovery cohort of about a hundred patients, approximately 44 with Graves' ophthalmopathy and roughly 59 with stable Graves' hyperthyroidism, was used to find distinguishing TCR V-J signatures. Whether ophthalmopathy could be predicted prospectively was tested in an independent validation cohort made up of 18 hyperthyroidism patients plus 17 patients who later progressed to ophthalmopathy. The 75 to 100 discovery patients were randomly split 7:3 into training and test sets. In addition, the study compared T-cell repertoires in thyroid tissue and in blood from roughly six Graves' hyperthyroidism patients. Once sampling was done, hyperthyroidism patients were given methimazole at a starting dose of 30 mg daily, whereas ophthalmopathy patients were given high-dose intravenous methylprednisolone. The paper describes TCR Vbeta CDR3 sequencing of 135 peripheral blood samples, made up of roughly 40 ophthalmopathy patients, roughly 75 hyperthyroidism patients and roughly 17 progressor patients. Broad study findings and their caveats: Most expanded thyroid clonotypes (frequency above 0.001) were also found in blood, which suggests that blood repertoires may mirror thyroid immune responses. In validation, progression to ophthalmopathy was predicted by the model with approximately 67% sensitivity and 72% to 85% specificity, a median of 6.5 months before onset. A 13 V-J signature model separated ophthalmopathy from stable hyperthyroidism, with 87.88% sensitivity and just under 84% specificity in cross-validation and 80%/75% in testing. Sample size was not statistically predetermined, and blinding of investigators to group allocation was not performed.

The table lists this clonotype with many counts. Its antigen remains undetermined. No per-base quality is available; no much larger clone lies one base away. A patient counted as having stable Graves' hyperthyroidism if no progression to ophthalmopathy occurred over 18 months of follow-up. Hyperthyroidism patients were newly diagnosed, with disease duration under 2 months, and aged 18 to 65 years. The study excluded patients with uncontrolled infections, other autoimmune diseases, pregnancy or lactation. Diagnoses relied on clinical symptoms, serum thyroxine and TRAb, thyroid ultrasound and orbital computed tomography. Ficoll-Paque density gradient centrifugation was used to isolate PBMCs from 10 ml of fresh peripheral blood. Total RNA was extracted using Trizol reagent, and RNA quality was assessed on an Agilent 2100 Bioanalyzer. The TCR beta CDR3 regions were amplified from RNA transcripts. The TCR CDR3 was subjected to a first round of RT-PCR using the HTBI primer set and the Qiagen OneStep RT-PCR kit. Libraries were constructed in a second round of multiplex PCR, after which size selection and purification were carried out. Paired-end sequencing of the libraries was performed with 100 bp reads on an Illumina HiSeq2000. On the authors' methods: Raw data were processed with SOAPnuke, discarding reads with adapters, uncalled bases, mean Phred below 15, or no exact constant-primer or identifier match. COPE v1.2.5 was used to merge high-quality paired reads, and clonotypes were defined as unique nucleotide sequences. MiTCR v1.1 was used to align clonotypes to the IMGT TRBV, TRBD and TRBJ reference segments. Only V-J combinations with frequency above 0.0001, covering about 99% of repertoires, were analysed. The TCS score was defined as F50 (clonal expansion) divided by E x V (chaos), with BLOSUM62-based TCRdist calculated between CDR3 peptides within each V-J. Welch's t-statistics and random forest reduced fewer than 550 V-J features to 10 to 15, which were used in a naive Bayes classifier (R e1071). Clones were called with MiXCR by TCRdb after fastp trimmed the public reads at Q25, and only in-frame beta chains were retained. Each CDR3 protein gets just one entry, which takes the most common genes and DNA from the rows behind it. TCRdb, rather than the study authors, made the V and J calls. This sample holds about 290,000 distinct CDR3 sequences; approximately 15% were observed only once. Around a third of the sample is taken by the ten largest.

Taken from cysteine to phenylalanine, the CDR3 has 15 residues. Only the CDR3 DNA is retained, 45 bases long and in frame from the first base. Trimmed from V: 3 bases; trimmed from J: 5 bases; junction bases lacking a gene match: 10. In the germline V gene (reference sequence), CDR1 corresponds to DFQATT and CDR2 to SNEGSKA. The sample comprised blood. The sequence links TRBV20-1 to TRBJ1-5; the junction holds 7 bases that match TRBD1. The source of this sequence is a man between 25 and 39 years old with Graves' hyperthyroidism. The base sequence is TGCAGTGCTAGCCCGACAGGGCGGTCGGATCAGCCCCAGCATTTT. This yields the protein CSASPTGRSDQPQHF.